These 7 T cell receptor beta chains came from one sample sequenced in a study of blood T cell repertoires in COVID-19. Repertoires were generated with immunoSEQ multiplex PCR, while TCRdb's copy carries only in-frame clones and drops some. Of 250,000 to 300,000 clones detected, 89% appear once; the ten largest clones hold 1.7%. The sample comprised PBMCs or T cells enriched from blood (not recorded which). These receptors originate from a woman between 35 and 50 years old who had recovered from COVID-19.

V gene TRBV3-1 (or the pseudogene TRBV3-2) combines with J gene TRBJ1-2; D possibly corresponds to TRBD1 (6 bases). In germline, CDR1 is LGHDT, CDR2 YNNKEL (reference sequence). The V gene lost 1 base and the J gene lost 14 bases, with 14 bases spanning the gap. The CDR3 is 12 amino acids. The CDR3 loop reads CASSQGGGTGTF. DNA for the CDR3: TGTGCCAGCAGCCAAGGTGGGGGTACAGGGACCTTC.

This chain connects TRBV4-1 to TRBJ1-2, with 7 positions matching TRBD1. In germline, CDR1 is MGHRA, CDR2 YSYEKL. V gave up 5 bases and J gave up 0 bases; unmatched junction bases: 9. This CDR3 spans 16 amino acids. CDR3 sequence reads: CASSLTDRASNYGYTF. The CDR3 DNA follows: TGCGCCAGCAGCTTGACAGACAGGGCTTCTAACTATGGCTACACCTTC.

V is TRBV4-1 and J is TRBJ1-4; tentative D call: TRBD1 (5 bases). With 1 base removed from V and 7 bases from J, the gap between germline ends came to 13 bases. The CDR3 has 15 residues. CDR1 MGHRA and CDR2 YSYEKL come from the germline V gene. The CDR3 protein is CASSQVGGVSEKLFF. The DNA of the CDR3 is TGCGCCAGCAGCCAAGTAGGAGGGGTGAGTGAAAAACTGTTTTTT.

In regard to this clone: Other nucleotide sequences in the sample specify the same CDR3. This rearrangement joins TRBV7-9 to TRBJ1-1; TRBD1 matches at 7 bases. The ends lost 0 bases at V and 1 base at J; junction bases unmatched: 2. CDR1 and CDR2 from the germline V gene are SEHNR and FQNEAQ (reference sequence). The CDR3 is 15 amino acids. CDR3 bases: TGTGCCAGCAGCTTAGCGGGACAGCCGAACACTGAAGCTTTCTTT. Translation gives CASSLAGQPNTEAFF.

Concerning this clone: A junction boundary mismatches the germline segment, possibly from a read error. V is TRBV10-3 and J is TRBJ1-3, with D hard to call. CDR3 length: 14 residues. Germline V gene lookup returns CDR1 ENHRY and CDR2 SYGVKD. The CDR3 region is CAIGEAVNRNTIYF. For the CDR3, the DNA is TGTGCCATCGGTGAAGCCGTGAACCGAAACACCATATATTTT.

The chain is built from TRBV27 and TRBJ2-7; 7 nucleotides match TRBD2. V shed 4 bases and J 6 bases; nucleotides not matched to a gene: 9. The CDR3 is made up of 14 amino acids. Per germline, CDR1 MNHEY and CDR2 SMNVEV (reference sequence). Here the CDR3 DNA reads TGTGCCAGCAGTTCCGAGCGGGGAGTTTTCGAGCAGTACTTC. Its translation: CASSSERGVFEQYF.

The chain combines TRBV3-1 (or the pseudogene TRBV3-2) with TRBJ1-1; D call uncertain. The CDR3 covers 13 residues. With 2 bases removed from V and 6 bases from J, the gap between germline ends came to 10 bases. Germline CDR1 is LGHDT and CDR2 is YNNKEL (reference sequence). CDR3 loop: CASSQRGEAEAFF. The CDR3 nucleotides are TGTGCCAGCAGCCAACGGGGTGAAGCTGAAGCTTTCTTT.